This T cell receptor (beta chain) was profiled in a study of T cell responses to AZD1222 COVID-19 vaccine. The study's findings and limits: Clonal diversity was possibly underestimated; the donors were predominantly white British and more often female. Reportedly, close to half of spike-specific TCRs are directed against unmutated variant regions.

About this clone itself: Its antigen is not identified.

Germline assignment: CDR1 SQVTM and CDR2 ANQGSEA. CDR3 length: 13 amino acids. The V and J ends lost 7 bases and 5 bases, in that order; junction bases with no gene match: 9. Generated by immunoSEQ multiplex PCR, the TCRdb table keeps only in-frame clones and is missing some. Of about 35,000 clones in the sample, approximately 86% were seen once. This specimen consisted of peripheral blood, obtained on day 0 of AZD1222 vaccination. V is TRBV29-1 and J is TRBJ2-7, with 9 bases matching TRBD1. This clonotype was obtained from an adult in good health. The CDR3 DNA reads as TGCAGCGCTAGGACAGGGGAACCTAACGAGCAGTACTTC. Amino acids: CSARTGEPNEQYF.